This is a list of T cell receptor beta chains from one sample in a study of neurological immune-mediated disorders. TCRdb fed the 5' RACE reads into MiXCR, producing one record per CDR3 protein. The table includes approximately 65,000 distinct CDR3 sequences, over 4% detected once. The specimen sequenced was PBMCs. These receptors originate from a human donor with multiple sclerosis. The donor label of this sample is uncertain. CDR3s include the opening cysteine and the closing phenylalanine or tryptophan. The D gene is left open where the match is weak. Clone size is shown for a subset of rows, as once, few, many or a class of expanded clone.

length | D | size | J | V | CDR3 | DNA
11 | . | . | TRBJ1-5 | TRBV2 | CASSDDQPQHF | TGTGCCAGCAGTGATGATCAGCCCCAGCATTTT
14 | . | many | TRBJ1-6 | TRBV7-9 | CASSLKERNSPLHF | TGTGCCAGCAGCTTAAAGGAGAGGAATTCACCCCTCCACTTT
13 | . | many | TRBJ1-1 | TRBV5-1 | CASLKDPNTEAFF | TGCGCCAGCCTTAAGGATCCGAACACTGAAGCTTTCTTT
17 | . | many | TRBJ2-4 | TRBV12-3/TRBV12-4 | CASSSPWTILGQNIQYF | TGTGCCAGCAGTTCCCCCTGGACGATTTTAGGGCAAAACATTCAGTACTTC
15 | TRBD2 | many | TRBJ2-3 | TRBV7-6 | CASSPRLAGTDTQYF | TGTGCCAGCAGCCCTCGACTAGCGGGCACAGATACGCAGTATTTT
19 | TRBD2 | many | TRBJ2-4 | TRBV5-8 | CASSLAGTSGGLAKNIQYF | TGTGCCAGCAGCCTTGCCGGGACTAGCGGGGGCCTAGCCAAAAACATTCAGTACTTC
15 | TRBD2 | many | TRBJ2-2 | TRBV20-1 | CSARDAGGPPGELFF | TGCAGTGCTAGAGATGCGGGGGGGCCCCCCGGGGAGCTGTTTTTT
13 | TRBD1 | many | TRBJ1-4 | TRBV12-3/TRBV12-4 | CASSPGGWEKLFF | TGTGCCAGCAGTCCAGGGGGCTGGGAAAAACTGTTTTTT
13 | . | . | TRBJ2-7 | TRBV5-1 | CASSYRVEGEQYF | TGCGCCAGCAGCTACAGAGTTGAGGGCGAGCAGTACTTC
13 | . | medium-sized | TRBJ2-3 | TRBV29-1 | CSVEEQPTDTQYF | TGCAGCGTTGAAGAGCAGCCCACAGATACGCAGTATTTT
17 | . | many | TRBJ1-2 | TRBV7-9 | CASSSDWGRYSDYGYTF | TGTGCCAGCAGCTCAGACTGGGGCCGCTATTCGGACTATGGCTACACCTTC
13 | . | many | TRBJ1-1 | TRBV20-1 | CSARDSLTTEAFF | TGCAGTGCTAGAGATAGTCTTACGACTGAAGCTTTCTTT
13 | . | . | TRBJ2-7 | TRBV19 | CASSRVGVGEQYF | TGTGCCAGTAGTAGAGTAGGGGTGGGCGAGCAGTACTTC
13 | . | few | TRBJ2-7 | TRBV5-1 | CASSVESTREQYF | TGCGCCAGCAGTGTTGAATCAACGAGGGAGCAGTACTTC
13 | . | many | TRBJ1-2 | TRBV29-1 | CSVTVGVNYGYTF | TGCAGCGTGACAGTCGGGGTTAACTATGGCTACACCTTC
13 | . | many | TRBJ2-2 | TRBV7-9 | CVSSLGGPGELFF | TGTGTCAGCAGCCTCGGGGGCCCCGGGGAGCTGTTTTTT
14 | TRBD1 | many | TRBJ1-1 | TRBV5-1 | CASSLAAGGTEAFF | TGCGCCAGCAGCTTGGCGGCAGGGGGCACTGAAGCTTTCTTT
14 | TRBD1 | many | TRBJ2-1 | TRBV5-1 | CASSLGDRGNEQFF | TGCGCCAGCAGCTTGGGTGACAGGGGGAATGAGCAGTTCTTC
18 | . | many | TRBJ2-1 | TRBV15 | CATSTRPGAVRSYNEQFF | TGTGCCACCAGCACAAGACCCGGGGCTGTACGCTCCTACAATGAGCAGTTCTTC
14 | . | many | TRBJ2-3 | TRBV5-1 | CASSLKPNTDTQYF | TGCGCCAGCAGCTTGAAGCCCAACACAGATACGCAGTATTTT
17 | . | many | TRBJ1-2 | TRBV11-2 | CASSEGIGHSLGYGYTF | TGTGCCAGCAGCGAAGGGATAGGACACTCCCTGGGCTATGGCTACACCTTC
15 | . | many | TRBJ1-5 | TRBV7-2 | CASSLALRGNQPQHF | TGTGCCAGCAGCTTAGCGTTGCGCGGCAATCAGCCCCAGCATTTT
16 | TRBD1 | many | TRBJ1-2 | TRBV7-9 | CASSSRRGQGDYGYTF | TGTGCCAGCAGCTCACGCCGGGGACAGGGGGACTATGGCTACACCTTC
15 | TRBD1 | many | TRBJ2-1 | TRBV5-1 | CASSLDGTGYNEQFF | TGCGCCAGCAGCTTGGATGGGACAGGGTACAATGAGCAGTTCTTC
16 | TRBD2 | many | TRBJ2-1 | TRBV9 | CASSVAGSGAYNEQFF | TGTGCCAGCAGCGTAGCTGGTAGCGGGGCATACAATGAGCAGTTCTTC
15 | TRBD1 | many | TRBJ1-6 | TRBV5-1 | CASSLQGAGNSPLHF | TGCGCCAGCAGCCTACAGGGGGCAGGTAATTCACCCCTCCACTTT
13 | . | many | TRBJ1-2 | TRBV14 | CASSQDLGDGYTF | TGTGCCAGCAGCCAAGACTTGGGGGACGGCTACACCTTC
13 | . | many | TRBJ2-5 | TRBV5-1 | CASSLGLWDSQYF | TGCGCCAGCAGCTTGGGTCTATGGGACTCCCAGTACTTC
18 | TRBD2 | few | TRBJ2-3 | TRBV20-1 | CSARDSSSGGAKTDTQYF | TGCAGTGCTAGAGATTCTTCGTCCGGGGGGGCCAAAACAGATACGCAGTATTTT
16 | . | . | TRBJ1-5 | TRBV29-1 | CSVEGEYAGSNQPQHF | TGCAGCGTTGAAGGCGAATACGCTGGAAGCAATCAGCCCCAGCATTTT
15 | TRBD2 | many | TRBJ2-7 | TRBV4-1 | CASSRMAGVTYEQYF | TGCGCCAGCAGCCGAATGGCGGGGGTTACCTACGAGCAGTACTTC
15 | TRBD1 | many | TRBJ1-5 | TRBV7-2 | CASSLARTGYQPQHF | TGTGCCAGCAGCTTAGCGCGGACAGGGTACCAGCCCCAGCATTTT
14 | . | many | TRBJ2-2 | TRBV5-5 | CASSFRQQTGELFF | TGTGCCAGCAGCTTCAGACAGCAAACCGGGGAGCTGTTTTTT